This entry lists 20 T cell receptor beta chains sequenced from one sample in a study of CD8+CD57+ T cells in acquired aplastic anemia (dated by TCRdb to 2017 to 2018). Sequencing instrument: Illumina HiSeq 2000. Genomic DNA was used as template for profiling of TCR beta VDJ combinations and CDR3 sequences. TCRdb itself trimmed the public reads at Q25 with fastp, ran MiXCR and retained productive beta chains. Every entry covers one CDR3 protein and lists the most common genes and DNA from its rows. This sample gives about 190,000 distinct CDR3 sequences in total; 64% of them show up just once. About 45% of the sample is taken by the ten largest. The sample consisted of sorted CD4+, CD8+, or CD8+CD57+ T cells (not recorded which) from PBMCs. Source of these receptors: a human donor with severe aplastic anemia or a healthy control (not recorded which).

This chain links TRBV5-5 with TRBJ2-7; perhaps D is TRBD1 or TRBD2 (7 bases each). The CDR3 sequence is 14 residues long. Trimming removed 2 bases at V and 2 bases at J, with 11 bases between. Germline CDR1 is SGHKS and CDR2 is YYEKEE (reference sequence). CDR3 region: CASSFAGGAYEQYF. DNA for the CDR3: TGTGCCAGCAGCTTCGCAGGGGGGGCCTACGAGCAGTACTTC. Looking up the rest from reference TRBV5-5 and TRBJ2-7 gives the full variable domain: DAGVTQSPTHLIKTRGQQVTLRCSPISGHKSVSWYQQVLGQGPQFIFQYYEKEERGRGNFPDRFSARQFPNYSSELNVNALLLGDSALYLCASSFAGGAYEQYFGPGTRLTVT.

The V and J genes are TRBV7-2 and TRBJ2-1, with D uncertain. CDR1 and CDR2 from the germline V gene are SGHTA and FQGNSA. The CDR3 sequence is 13 residues long. Trimming stripped 4 bases from V and 8 bases from J, with 12 bases between. Written as DNA, the CDR3 is TGTGCCAGCAGCTCTCCGGGTCTAGATGAGCAGTTCTTC. As protein: CASSSPGLDEQFF.

As DNA, the CDR3 is TGTGCCATCAGTGAAGGGGTGGGACAGGGCCGCACAGATACGCAGTATTTT. Residues: CAISEGVGQGRTDTQYF. V gene TRBV10-3 combines with J gene TRBJ2-3; 9 nucleotides line up with TRBD1. Germline CDR1 ENHRY, CDR2 SYGVKD. V was pared by 3 bases and J by 1 base, with 8 bases of the junction left unmatched. The CDR3 runs to 17 residues.

This clonotype came up many times. The gene calls are TRBV11-2 and TRBJ1-1; maybe TRBD1 (5 bases). CDR3 length equals 14 residues. The ends were cut back, 1 base at V and 2 bases at J, with 8 bases in the middle. Germline V gene data show CDR1 as SGHAT and CDR2 as FQNNGV. The CDR3 loop is CASSLGGGNTEAFF. The CDR3 region has the DNA TGTGCCAGCAGCTTAGGGGGGGGAAACACTGAAGCTTTCTTT.

This chain connects TRBV20-1 to TRBJ2-1, with D tentatively TRBD1 or TRBD2 (6 bases each). The length of the CDR3 is 14 residues. The germline V gene encodes CDR1 DFQATT and CDR2 SNEGSKA (reference sequence). Trimming left V 1 base short and J 11 bases short, with 18 bases between. The CDR3 reads CSARAGFVGGQQFF. The CDR3 DNA reads as TGCAGTGCTAGAGCTGGGTTTGTGGGGGGCCAGCAGTTCTTC.

Comments on this clonotype: The conserved phenylalanine or tryptophan normally closing the CDR3 is absent here, so this likely arose from a read error. This rearrangement joins TRBV5-1 to TRBJ1-6, with unresolved D. The CDR3 covers 15 residues. Germline V gives CDR1 SGHRS, CDR2 YFSETQ. CDR3 sequence: CASSSGPMYNSPLHS. The CDR3 DNA sequence: TGCGCCAGCAGCTCCGGACCGATGTATAACTCACCCCTCCACTCT.

The gene calls are TRBV7-9 and TRBJ1-2; no clear D. Trimming took off 6 bases at V and 6 bases at J, with 17 bases between the two ends. Germline V gene lookup returns CDR1 SEHNR and CDR2 FQNEAQ (reference sequence). The CDR3 extends over 14 amino acids. As DNA, the CDR3 is TGTGCCAGCAGTCGCGTCCAATCTGCGGATGGCTACACCTTC. Amino acids: CASSRVQSADGYTF.

The chain employs TRBV2 and TRBJ2-5; no reliable D call. The V end was cut by 7 bases, the J end by 5 bases, with 14 bases between. Looked up from germline, CDR1 is SNHLY and CDR2 is FYNNEI. The CDR3 totals 13 residues. CDR3 in DNA: TGTGCCAGCACCCCGACATCTCCCGAGACCCAGTACTTC. It encodes CASTPTSPETQYF. The full variable domain, rest sourced from reference TRBV2 and TRBJ2-5, is EPEVTQTPSHQVTQMGQEVILRCVPISNHLYFYWYRQILGQKVEFLVSFYNNEISEKSEIFDDQFSVERPDGSNFTLKIRSTKLEDSAMYFCASTPTSPETQYFGPGTRLLVL.

J is TRBJ1-1 and V is TRBV19; D is perhaps TRBD1 (5 bases). Germline CDR1 is LNHDA and CDR2 is SQIVND (reference sequence). V was cut by 5 bases and J by 0 bases, with 16 bases left in between. The CDR3 covers 16 residues. CDR3 in DNA: TGTGCCAGTAGTGCAGGCGGTCGGGACCTGAACACTGAAGCTTTCTTT. It codes for CASSAGGRDLNTEAFF.

The V and J genes are TRBV29-1 and TRBJ1-5, with D maybe TRBD1 (6 bases). Germline-derived CDR1 and CDR2 are SQVTM and ANQGSEA. CDR3 length: 12 residues. The V end lost 6 bases, the J end lost 5 bases, and 11 bases lay between the germline ends. CDR3 residues: CSVGASDQPQHF. In DNA form, the CDR3 reads TGCAGCGTGGGGGCGAGCGATCAGCCCCAGCATTTT. Full variable domain (outside the CDR3, taken from reference TRBV29-1 and TRBJ1-5): SAVISQKPSRDICQRGTSLTIQCQVDSQVTMMFWYRQQPGQSLTLIATANQGSEATYESGFVIDKFPISRPNLTFSTLTVSNMSPEDSSIYLCSVGASDQPQHFGDGTRLSIL.

This chain joins TRBV25-1 and TRBJ1-1; no firm D call. Trimming took off 8 bases at V and 1 base at J, with 17 bases between the two ends. This CDR3 has 15 residues. Germline assignment: CDR1 MGHDK and CDR2 SYGVNS. CDR3 in DNA: TGTGCCAGCCCAAAGGAACCCCGTACGAACACTGAAGCTTTCTTT. Amino acids: CASPKEPRTNTEAFF.

This clonotype was found a few times. A read error may explain this, as a much larger clone is one base away. V usage is TRBV6-5 and J usage is TRBJ1-1, with D maybe TRBD1 (6 bases). With 4 bases removed from V and 11 bases from J, the gap between germline ends came to 17 bases. The CDR3 length is 13 residues. From germline, CDR1 is MNHEY and CDR2 SVGAGI. The CDR3 protein is CASSSRSRGDAFF. The CDR3 nucleotides are TGTGCCAGCAGTTCGCGCAGTAGGGGGGATGCTTTCTTT.

The CDR3 DNA reads as TGTGCCAGCAGGACTACAGCGGGCGGCTACGAGCAGTACTTC. This gives the protein CASRTTAGGYEQYF. V is TRBV7-6 and J is TRBJ2-7; D possibly corresponds to TRBD2 (6 bases). Trimming took off 6 bases at V and 3 bases at J, with 15 bases between the two ends. CDR1 is SGHVS, CDR2 FNYEAQ, per germline. The CDR3 has 14 residues.

The gene calls are TRBV7-9 and TRBJ2-7; D tentatively fits TRBD1 or TRBD2 (5 bases each). V dropped 5 bases and J dropped 0 bases, with 14 bases sitting between them. Germline CDR1 reads SEHNR; CDR2 reads FQNEAQ (reference sequence). The CDR3 sequence is 15 residues long. The CDR3 DNA is TGTGCCAGCAGCGTGGGACGGGCAGGCTCCTACGAGCAGTACTTC. As protein: CASSVGRAGSYEQYF. Based on the CDR3 plus reference TRBV7-9 and TRBJ2-7, the full variable domain is DTGVSQNPRHKITKRGQNVTFRCDPISEHNRLYWYRQTLGQGPEFLTYFQNEAQLEKSRLLSDRFSAERPKGSFSTLEIQRTEQGDSAMYLCASSVGRAGSYEQYFGPGTRLTVT.

The chain joins TRBV7-2 to TRBJ2-1; 7 bases map to TRBD2. Losses at the gene ends were 5 bases for V and 0 bases for J; bases not matched to a gene: 10. The length of the CDR3 is 17 residues. Germline CDR1 SGHTA, CDR2 FQGNSA. The DNA for the CDR3 is TGTGCCAGCAGCCAATATTCTAGCGGAAGCTCCTACAATGAGCAGTTCTTC. Its protein product is CASSQYSSGSSYNEQFF.

The rearrangement uses TRBV19 and TRBJ2-1, with TRBD2 identical over 9 bases. Germline V gene sequence: CDR1 LNHDA, CDR2 SQIVND (reference sequence). Losses at the gene ends were 6 bases for V and 0 bases for J; bases not matched to a gene: 9. This CDR3 is 17 amino acids long. The CDR3 nucleotides read TGTGCCAGTAGCAAGAGCCTAGCGGGAAACTCCTACAATGAGCAGTTCTTC. It codes for CASSKSLAGNSYNEQFF.

V and J are TRBV20-1 and TRBJ1-4; TRBD1 matches 9 bases. Trimming cost V 3 bases and J 7 bases; bases outside gene matches: 6. The CDR3 extends over 14 amino acids. Looked up from germline, CDR1 is DFQATT and CDR2 is SNEGSKA (reference sequence). CDR3 bases: TGCAGTGCTAGTCCGGGACAGGGCATTGAAAAACTGTTTTTT. Its translation: CSASPGQGIEKLFF.

This clonotype was counted ten times or more. The chain's CDR3 is CASSLPGGGTDTQYF. DNA of the CDR3: TGTGCCAGCAGCTTACCAGGGGGCGGGACAGATACGCAGTATTTT. The chain links TRBV7-9 to TRBJ2-3; 8 bases map to TRBD1. Germline CDR1 is SEHNR and CDR2 is FQNEAQ (reference sequence). J was trimmed by 3 bases and V by 2 bases; bases with no gene match: 4. The CDR3 has 15 residues.

J is TRBJ1-5 and V is TRBV2; no firm D call. V was shortened by 7 bases and J by 5 bases, with 15 bases between the two germline ends. The V gene's germline CDR1 is SNHLY and CDR2 FYNNEI. The CDR3 is made up of 14 amino acids. CDR3 residues: CASTRAREYQPQHF. CDR3 DNA: TGTGCCAGCACACGGGCCCGAGAGTATCAGCCCCAGCATTTT.

In regard to this clonotype: The junction and the germline gene differ at one end; a read error may be behind it. The chain has TRBV7-2 and TRBJ1-1, with D perhaps TRBD1 (6 bases). In germline, CDR1 is SGHTA, CDR2 FQGNSA. The CDR3 runs to 13 residues. The CDR3 here is CASSLAGDTEALF. In nucleotides, the CDR3 is TGTGCCAGCAGCCTCGCCGGGGACACTGAAGCTCTCTTT.